This T cell receptor (beta chain) came from a study of cytomegalovirus exposure and HLA in healthy donors. Looking at the study overall: There were several hundred genotyped donors. Of these, 81% fell in the genetic ancestry cluster associated with self-reported Caucasian donors.

Worth noting for this clone: No antigen is known for it.

The study, taken as a whole, reports: Follow-up analysis seemed to connect common viral pathogens with several of the most significant clusters identified. Immune exposure information comprised only CMV serostatus. Sequencing depth roughly uniform across donors was assumed in presence/absence analyses.

Primers for the PCR totalled 60 Vbeta and 13 Jbeta. Repertoires were generated with immunoSEQ multiplex PCR, while TCRdb's copy carries only in-frame clones and drops some. The sample has more than 100,000 clones, about three fifths seen once. The V gene's germline CDR1 is SGHTA and CDR2 FQGNSA. The V segment lost 3 bases and the J segment 2 bases; nucleotides outside the gene matches: 2. This CDR3 has 14 amino acids. This sequence joins TRBV7-2 and TRBJ2-7; 9 bases match TRBD1. The clonotype was recovered from a man aged 40-49 years in good health and CMV-seropositive. Sequenced sample: PBMCs. The CDR3: CASSLGQGAYEQYF. The CDR3, as DNA: TGTGCCAGCAGCTTGGGACAGGGTGCCTACGAGCAGTACTTC. The variable domain in full, with the rest retrieved from reference TRBV7-2 and TRBJ2-7, is GAGVSQSPSNKVTEKGKDVELRCDPISGHTALYWYRQSLGQGLEFLIYFQGNSAPDKSGLPSDRFSAERTGGSVSTLTIQRTQQEDSAVYLCASSLGQGAYEQYFGPGTRLTVT.